This T cell receptor (beta chain) derives from a study of blood T cell repertoires in COVID-19. Study-wide context: Spain, Italy and the United States supplied samples that represented acute and convalescent COVID-19. PBMCs, B-cell-depleted T cells, or T cells were the source of the cDNA or gDNA that made up the material.

This clone was recorded a few times. As processed by the authors: For nucleated cells, counts were estimated from reference gene primer amplification. Data came from immunoSEQ multiplex PCR; TCRdb stores just in-frame clones and leaves some out. For V, J and clone size, that table is used; D and trimming come from the DNA. The table includes 150,000 to 200,000 clones, approximately 86% detected once. The receptor was derived from a woman aged 30 to 39 with active or convalescent COVID-19. The sample comprised peripheral blood.

This CDR3 reads CASSLVYSPSTDTQYF. The DNA of the CDR3 is TGTGCCAGCAGCTTAGTTTACAGCCCTAGCACAGATACGCAGTATTTT. V usage is TRBV7-9 and J usage is TRBJ2-3; D is uncertain. The CDR3 consists of 16 residues. V was pared by 1 base and J by 0 bases, with 11 bases between. The V gene's germline CDR1 is SEHNR and CDR2 FQNEAQ (reference sequence).